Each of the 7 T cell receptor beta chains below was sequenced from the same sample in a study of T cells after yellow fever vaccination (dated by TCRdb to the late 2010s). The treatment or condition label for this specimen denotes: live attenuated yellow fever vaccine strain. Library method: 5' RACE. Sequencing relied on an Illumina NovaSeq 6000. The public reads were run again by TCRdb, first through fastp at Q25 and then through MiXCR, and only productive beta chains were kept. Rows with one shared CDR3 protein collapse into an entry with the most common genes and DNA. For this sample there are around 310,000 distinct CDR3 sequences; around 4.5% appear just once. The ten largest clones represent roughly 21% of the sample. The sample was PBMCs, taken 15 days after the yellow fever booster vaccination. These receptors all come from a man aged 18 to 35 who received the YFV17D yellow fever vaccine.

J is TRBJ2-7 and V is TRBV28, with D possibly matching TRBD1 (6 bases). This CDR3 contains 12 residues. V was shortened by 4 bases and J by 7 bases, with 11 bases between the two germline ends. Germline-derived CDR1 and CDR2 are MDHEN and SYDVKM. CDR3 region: CASSSTGWEQYV. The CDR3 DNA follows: TGTGCCAGCAGTTCAACAGGGTGGGAGCAGTACGTC.

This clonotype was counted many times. The CDR3 region has the DNA TGTGCCAGCAGCTTAGGAGCGGGGGGTGAATGGCCCCAGTACTTC. The encoded protein is CASSLGAGGEWPQYF. The chain uses TRBV7-2 and TRBJ2-5, with 9 bases that match TRBD2. The CDR3 sequence is 15 residues long. V gave up 1 base and J gave up 9 bases; unmatched junction bases: 9. Germline loops: CDR1 SGHTA, CDR2 FQGNSA.

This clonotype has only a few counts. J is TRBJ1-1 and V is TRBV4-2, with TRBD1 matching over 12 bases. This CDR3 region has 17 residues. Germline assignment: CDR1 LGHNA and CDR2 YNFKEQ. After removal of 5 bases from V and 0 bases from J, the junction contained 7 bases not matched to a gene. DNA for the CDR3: TGTGCCAGCAGCGCCTCGGGACAGGGGGCACTGAACACTGAAGCTTTCTTT. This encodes CASSASGQGALNTEAFF.

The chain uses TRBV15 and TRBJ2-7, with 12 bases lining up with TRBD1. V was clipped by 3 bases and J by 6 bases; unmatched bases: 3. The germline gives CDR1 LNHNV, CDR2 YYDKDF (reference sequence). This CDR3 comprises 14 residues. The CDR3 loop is CATSRGQGASEQYV. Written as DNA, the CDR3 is TGTGCCACCAGCAGGGGACAGGGGGCCTCCGAGCAGTACGTC.

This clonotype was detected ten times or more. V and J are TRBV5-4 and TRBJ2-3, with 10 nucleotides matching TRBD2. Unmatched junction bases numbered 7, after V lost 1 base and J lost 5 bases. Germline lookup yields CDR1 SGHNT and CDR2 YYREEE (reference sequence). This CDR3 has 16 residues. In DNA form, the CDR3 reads TGTGCCAGCAGCTTGCCTCTAGCGGGGGCCCGAGATACGCAGTATTTT. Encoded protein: CASSLPLAGARDTQYF.

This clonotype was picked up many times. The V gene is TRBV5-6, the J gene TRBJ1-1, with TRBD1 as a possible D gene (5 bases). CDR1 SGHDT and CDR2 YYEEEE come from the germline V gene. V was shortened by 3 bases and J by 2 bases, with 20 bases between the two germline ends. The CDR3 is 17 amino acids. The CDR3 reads CASSSTIRTPDNTEAFF. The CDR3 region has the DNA TGTGCCAGCAGCTCCACCATACGGACACCAGACAACACTGAAGCTTTCTTT.

The chain's CDR3 is CASLSSASGGGGELFF. The CDR3 bases are TGCGCCAGCCTATCGTCGGCGAGCGGGGGCGGGGGGGAGCTGTTTTTT. V usage is TRBV4-1 and J usage is TRBJ2-2; TRBD2 agrees at 8 bases. Germline CDR1 and CDR2: MGHRA and YSYEKL. The V gene end was trimmed by 8 bases and the J gene end by 8 bases; junction bases not matched to a gene: 16. The CDR3 sequence is 16 residues long.